This TCR beta chain emerged from a study of T cell responses to AZD1222 COVID-19 vaccine. J gave up 5 bases and V 2 bases, and 4 bases lay outside the gene matches. CDR1 and CDR2 from the germline V gene are SGHTA and FQGTGA. CDR3 size: 15 residues. In its sample, this clone was seen once. TCRdb keeps only in-frame clones here, not all; method: immunoSEQ multiplex PCR. The table has about 180,000 clones, 80% to 90% seen once. The origin of this receptor is an adult in good health. The V gene is TRBV7-3, the J gene TRBJ2-1; 9 positions agree with TRBD2. Material: peripheral blood, obtained on day 0 of AZD1222 vaccination. The DNA of the CDR3 is TGTGCCAGCAGCTTAGAGCGGGGGGCCAACAATGAGCAGTTCTTC. As protein: CASSLERGANNEQFF.